This T cell receptor (beta chain) was obtained from a study of cytomegalovirus exposure and HLA in healthy donors. PCR used 60 Vbeta primers and 13 Jbeta primers. Libraries were prepared by immunoSEQ multiplex PCR; TCRdb keeps only in-frame clonotypes and omits some of them. The table records under 200,000 clones, around 80% of them present only once. Study-level findings and limits: Prior analysis indicated that the majority of TCR beta V segments exhibited productivity approximately 87% or approximately 30% of the time. Among TCR beta chains, those listed as cytomegalovirus-associated numbered some 170. Reports indicated that the classifier achieved high specificity and sensitivity in diagnosing cytomegalovirus status.

V was cut by 4 bases and J by 0 bases, with 9 bases left in between. The germline V gene encodes CDR1 KGHSH and CDR2 LQKENI. The CDR3 is made up of 14 amino acids. Worth noting for this clone: The antigen is unknown.

This sequence joins TRBV18 and TRBJ1-1; D not certain. The TCR sequence derives from a woman in her 50s in good health and CMV-seropositive. Input material: PBMCs. The CDR3 protein is CASSLDSMNTEAFF. For the CDR3, the DNA is TGTGCCAGCTCACTGGACTCCATGAACACTGAAGCTTTCTTT.